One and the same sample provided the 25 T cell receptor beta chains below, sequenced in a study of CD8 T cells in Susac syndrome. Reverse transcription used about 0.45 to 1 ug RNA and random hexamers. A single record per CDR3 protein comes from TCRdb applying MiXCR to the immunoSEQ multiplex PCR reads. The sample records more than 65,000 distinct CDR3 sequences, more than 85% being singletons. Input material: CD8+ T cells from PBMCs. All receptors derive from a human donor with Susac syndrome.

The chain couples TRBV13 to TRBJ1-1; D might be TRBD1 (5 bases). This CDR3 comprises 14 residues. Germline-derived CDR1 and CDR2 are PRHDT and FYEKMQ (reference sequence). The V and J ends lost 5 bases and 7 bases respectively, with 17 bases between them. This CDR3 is CASSTRMGLGEAFF. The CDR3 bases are TGTGCCAGCAGCACCAGGATGGGACTTGGTGAAGCTTTCTTT. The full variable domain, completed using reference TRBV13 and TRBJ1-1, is AAGVIQSPRHLIKEKRETATLKCYPIPRHDTVYWYQQGPGQDPQFLISFYEKMQSDKGSIPDRFSAQQFSDYHSELNMSSLELGDSALYFCASSTRMGLGEAFFGQGTRLTVV.

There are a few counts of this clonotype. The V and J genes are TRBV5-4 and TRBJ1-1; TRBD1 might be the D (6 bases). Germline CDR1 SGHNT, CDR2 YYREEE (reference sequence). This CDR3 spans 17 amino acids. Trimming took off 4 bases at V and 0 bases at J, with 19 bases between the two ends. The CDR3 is CASSHGTFGNMNTEAFF. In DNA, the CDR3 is TGTGCCAGCAGCCATGGGACATTTGGGAACATGAACACTGAAGCTTTCTTT.

The DNA of the CDR3 is TGCAGCGTTGAAAATGAGGACAGGGCCAATGAGCAGTTCTTC. Its translation is CSVENEDRANEQFF. V gene TRBV29-1 combines with J gene TRBJ2-1; 8 positions agree with TRBD1. The length of the CDR3 is 14 residues. Germline V gene lookup returns CDR1 SQVTM and CDR2 ANQGSEA. V shed 2 bases, J shed 6 bases, and the junction held 6 bases outside the gene matches.

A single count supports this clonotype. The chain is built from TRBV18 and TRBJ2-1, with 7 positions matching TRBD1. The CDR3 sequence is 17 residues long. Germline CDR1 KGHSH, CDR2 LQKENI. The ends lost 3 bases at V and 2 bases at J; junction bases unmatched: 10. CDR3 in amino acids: CASSPFPRDSTYNEQFF. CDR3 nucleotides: TGTGCCAGCTCACCGTTTCCACGGGACAGTACCTACAATGAGCAGTTCTTC.

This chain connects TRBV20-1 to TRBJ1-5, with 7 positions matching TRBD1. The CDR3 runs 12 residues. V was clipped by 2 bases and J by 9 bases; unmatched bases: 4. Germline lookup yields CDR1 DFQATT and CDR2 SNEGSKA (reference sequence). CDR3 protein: CSARNQGGPQHF. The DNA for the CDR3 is TGCAGTGCTAGAAATCAGGGGGGGCCCCAGCATTTT.

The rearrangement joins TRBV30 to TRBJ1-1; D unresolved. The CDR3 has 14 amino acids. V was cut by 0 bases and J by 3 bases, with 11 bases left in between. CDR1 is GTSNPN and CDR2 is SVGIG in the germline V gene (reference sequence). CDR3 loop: CAWSVPLGDTEAFF. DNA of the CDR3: TGTGCCTGGAGTGTACCTCTCGGGGACACTGAAGCTTTCTTT.

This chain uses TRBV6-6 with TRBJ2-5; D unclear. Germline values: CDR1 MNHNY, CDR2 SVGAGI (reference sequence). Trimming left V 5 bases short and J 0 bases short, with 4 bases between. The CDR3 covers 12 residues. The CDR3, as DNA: TGTGCCAGCAGTACGTACCAAGAGACCCAGTACTTC. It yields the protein CASSTYQETQYF.

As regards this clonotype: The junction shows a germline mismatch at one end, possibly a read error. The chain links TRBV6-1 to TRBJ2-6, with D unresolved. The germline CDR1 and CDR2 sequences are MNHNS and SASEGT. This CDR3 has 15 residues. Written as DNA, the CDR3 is TGTGCCAGCAGTTACGGCCAATCTGGGACCAACGTCCTGACTTTC. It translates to CASSYGQSGTNVLTF.

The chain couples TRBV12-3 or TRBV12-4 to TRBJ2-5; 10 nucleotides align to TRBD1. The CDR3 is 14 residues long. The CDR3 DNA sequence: TGTCCCAAGCCCGGGACAGGGGCGAGGGAGACCCAGTACTTC. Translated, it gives CPKPGTGARETQYF.

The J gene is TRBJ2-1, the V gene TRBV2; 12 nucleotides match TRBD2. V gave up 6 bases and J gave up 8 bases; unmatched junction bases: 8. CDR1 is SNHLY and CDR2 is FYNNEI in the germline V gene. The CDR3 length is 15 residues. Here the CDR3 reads CASRDLAGGPDEQFF. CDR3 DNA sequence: TGTGCCAGCAGGGATCTAGCGGGAGGGCCCGATGAGCAGTTCTTC.

The CDR3 DNA sequence: TGTGCCAGCACCTCCGGGACAGGGGACTCCTACGAGCAGTACTTC. Translating gives CASTSGTGDSYEQYF. This chain connects TRBV5-6 to TRBJ2-7, with 10 positions matching TRBD1. Trimming at V came to 6 bases and at J to 0 bases, leaving 6 bases not matched to a gene. The CDR3 sequence is 15 residues long. Germline values: CDR1 SGHDT, CDR2 YYEEEE.

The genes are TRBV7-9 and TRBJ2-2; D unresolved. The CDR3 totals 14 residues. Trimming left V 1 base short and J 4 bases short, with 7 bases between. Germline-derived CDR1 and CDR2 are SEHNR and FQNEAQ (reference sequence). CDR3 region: CASSLGWGTGELFF. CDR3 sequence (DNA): TGTGCCAGCAGCTTAGGCTGGGGCACCGGGGAGCTGTTTTTT.

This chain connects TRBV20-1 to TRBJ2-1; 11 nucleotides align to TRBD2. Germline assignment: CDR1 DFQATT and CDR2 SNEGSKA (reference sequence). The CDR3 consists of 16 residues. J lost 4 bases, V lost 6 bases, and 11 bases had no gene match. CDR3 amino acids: CSAIRLAGKFYNEQFF. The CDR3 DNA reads TGCAGTGCGATACGACTAGCGGGGAAGTTTTACAATGAGCAGTTCTTC.

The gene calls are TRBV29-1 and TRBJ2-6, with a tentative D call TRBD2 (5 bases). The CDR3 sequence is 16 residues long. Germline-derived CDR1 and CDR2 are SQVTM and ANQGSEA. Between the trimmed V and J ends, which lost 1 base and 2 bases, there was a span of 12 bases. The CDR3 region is CSVEAGGRPGANVLTF. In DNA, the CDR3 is TGCAGCGTTGAAGCCGGAGGCAGGCCTGGGGCCAACGTCCTGACTTTC.

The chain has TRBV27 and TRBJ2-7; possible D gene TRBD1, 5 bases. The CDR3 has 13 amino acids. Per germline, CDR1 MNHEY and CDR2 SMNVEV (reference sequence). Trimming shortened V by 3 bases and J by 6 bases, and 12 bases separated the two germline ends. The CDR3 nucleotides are TGTGCCAGCAGTTTCCCAGGGTCGGGCGAGCAGTACTTC. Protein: CASSFPGSGEQYF.

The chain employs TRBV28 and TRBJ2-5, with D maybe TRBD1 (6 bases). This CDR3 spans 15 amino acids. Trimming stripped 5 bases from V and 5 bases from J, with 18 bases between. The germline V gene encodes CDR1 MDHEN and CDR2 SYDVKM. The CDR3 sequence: CASSPTNRDRETQYF. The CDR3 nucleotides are TGTGCCAGCAGTCCCACAAACAGGGATAGGGAGACCCAGTACTTC.

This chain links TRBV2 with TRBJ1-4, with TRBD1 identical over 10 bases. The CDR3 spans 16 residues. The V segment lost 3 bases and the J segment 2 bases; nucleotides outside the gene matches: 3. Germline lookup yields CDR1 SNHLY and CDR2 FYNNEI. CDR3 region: CASSDQDRGTNEKLFF. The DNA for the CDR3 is TGTGCCAGCAGTGATCAGGACAGGGGGACTAATGAAAAACTGTTTTTT.

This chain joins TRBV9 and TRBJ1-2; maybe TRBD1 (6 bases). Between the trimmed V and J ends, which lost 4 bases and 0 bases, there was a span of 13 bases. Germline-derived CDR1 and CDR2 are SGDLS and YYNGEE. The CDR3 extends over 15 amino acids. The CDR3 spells CASSPRTAPNYGYTF. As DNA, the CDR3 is TGTGCCAGCAGCCCCAGGACAGCCCCTAACTATGGCTACACCTTC.

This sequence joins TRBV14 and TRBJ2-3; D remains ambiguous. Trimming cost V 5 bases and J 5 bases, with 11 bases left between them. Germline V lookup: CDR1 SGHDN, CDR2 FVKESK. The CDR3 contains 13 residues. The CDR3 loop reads CASSWTWLDTQYF. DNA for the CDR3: TGTGCCAGCAGCTGGACGTGGTTAGATACGCAGTATTTT.

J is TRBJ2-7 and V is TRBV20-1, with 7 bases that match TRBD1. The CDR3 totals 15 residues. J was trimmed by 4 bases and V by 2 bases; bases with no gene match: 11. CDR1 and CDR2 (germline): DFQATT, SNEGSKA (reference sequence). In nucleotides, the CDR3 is TGCAGTGCTAGACCCGGGACAGTGGGGATTTACGAGCAGTACTTC. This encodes CSARPGTVGIYEQYF.

The CDR3 loop is CASSPRQRGSYEQYF. As DNA, the CDR3 is TGTGCCAGCAGCCCCCGACAGCGAGGGTCCTACGAGCAGTACTTC. This chain connects TRBV7-2 to TRBJ2-7; D is possibly TRBD1 or TRBD2 (5 bases each). This CDR3 spans 15 amino acids. Germline V gives CDR1 SGHTA, CDR2 FQGNSA. V dropped 5 bases and J dropped 1 base, with 15 bases sitting between them.

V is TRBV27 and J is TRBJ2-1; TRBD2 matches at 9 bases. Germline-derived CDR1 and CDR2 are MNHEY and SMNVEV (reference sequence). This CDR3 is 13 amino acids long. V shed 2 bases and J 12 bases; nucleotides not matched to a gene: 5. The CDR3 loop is CASSLAGLASQFF. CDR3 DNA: TGTGCCAGCAGTTTAGCTGGACTAGCGTCGCAGTTCTTC.

The CDR3 here is CASSLSGTASHEQYF. The DNA for the CDR3 is TGTGCCAGCAGTTTATCGGGGACAGCTAGTCACGAGCAGTACTTC. The chain combines TRBV27 with TRBJ2-7, with TRBD1 matching over 7 bases. The CDR3 extends over 15 amino acids. Germline CDR1 reads MNHEY; CDR2 reads SMNVEV (reference sequence). After removal of 0 bases from V and 5 bases from J, the junction contained 7 bases not matched to a gene.

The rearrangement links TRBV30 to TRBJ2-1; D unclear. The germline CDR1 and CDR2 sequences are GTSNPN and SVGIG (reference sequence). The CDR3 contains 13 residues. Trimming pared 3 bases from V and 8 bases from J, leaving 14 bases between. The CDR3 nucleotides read TGTGCCTGGAGCCCCGGTGGGCTAGATGAGCAGTTCTTC. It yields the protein CAWSPGGLDEQFF. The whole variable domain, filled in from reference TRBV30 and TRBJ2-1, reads SQTIHQWPATLVQPVGSPLSLECTVEGTSNPNLYWYRQAAGRGLQLLFYSVGIGQISSEVPQNLSASRPQDRQFILSSKKLLLSDSGFYLCAWSPGGLDEQFFGPGTRLTVL.

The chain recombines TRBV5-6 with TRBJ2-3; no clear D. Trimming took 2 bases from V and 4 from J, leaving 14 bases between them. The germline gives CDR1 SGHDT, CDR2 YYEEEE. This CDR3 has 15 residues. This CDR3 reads CASSFGLGGSDTQYF. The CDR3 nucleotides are TGTGCCAGCAGCTTCGGGCTAGGTGGGTCAGATACGCAGTATTTT.